One TCR beta chain is described in this entry. Sequencing used immunoSEQ multiplex PCR; TCRdb keeps in-frame clones, though not all of them. The data contain roughly 64,000 clones, less than 95% of them seen just once; the ten biggest clones take up approximately 5.8%. The data were taken from a study of T cell changes during pregnancy in multiple sclerosis. CDR1 is SGHDN, CDR2 FVKESK, per germline. V was cut by 1 base and J by 3 bases, with 13 bases left in between. The CDR3 runs to 15 residues. Sequenced here: peripheral blood, sampled in the third trimester of pregnancy. V gene TRBV14 combines with J gene TRBJ2-7, with D possibly TRBD1 on 5 matching bases. The origin of this receptor is a female donor in good health, enrolled as a control in a pregnancy study. The CDR3 reads CASSQGTPIFYEQYF. The CDR3 bases are TGTGCCAGCAGCCAAGGGACACCAATCTTCTACGAGCAGTACTTC.